This is a list of T cell receptor beta chains from one sample in a study of T cell repertoires in aging, cancer and after chemotherapy. Each CDR3 protein gets one entry after TCRdb re-called the multiplex PCR reads with MiXCR. The sample lists about 1,400 distinct CDR3 sequences; roughly 50% were seen once. Sequenced input: blood. The receptors stem from a human donor with a blood cancer. The CDR3 runs from the conserved cysteine through the conserved F or W. D genes are given only for firm matches. Clone size is stated in some rows and not others, as once, few, many or a class when expanded.

size: NA
J: TRBJ2-7
V: TRBV15
D: NA
DNA: TGTGCCACCAGGCCAGGGACCTCCTACGAGCAGTACTTC
CDR3: CATRPGTSYEQYF

size: NA
J: TRBJ2-3
V: TRBV5-1
D: NA
DNA: TGCGCCAGCAGCTTTCAGGATCCGTATACGCAGTATTTT
CDR3: CASSFQDPYTQYF

size: few
J: TRBJ2-7
V: TRBV7-2
D: TRBD2
DNA: TGTGCCAGCAGTTACACTAGCGGGAGGGCCATTGAGCAGTACTTC
CDR3: CASSYTSGRAIEQYF

size: NA
J: TRBJ2-4
V: TRBV5-4
D: NA
DNA: TGTGCCAGCAGCTTGGCCTCAGGGGAGGACATTCAGTACTTC
CDR3: CASSLASGEDIQYF

size: few
J: TRBJ2-5
V: TRBV6-5
D: NA
DNA: TGTGCCAGCACGCCGGCGCCCGGCGAGACCCAGTACTTC
CDR3: CASTPAPGETQYF

size: NA
J: TRBJ1-2
V: TRBV6-5
D: NA
DNA: TGTGCCAGCAGTCTAGACGGCTCTCGCTATGGCTACAACTTC
CDR3: CASSLDGSRYGYNF

size: medium-sized
J: TRBJ2-7
V: TRBV29-1
D: NA
DNA: TGCAGCGTTGTTTCGCGGCAGCCCTACGAGCAGTACTTC
CDR3: CSVVSRQPYEQYF

size: NA
J: TRBJ2-7
V: TRBV20-1
D: TRBD1
DNA: TGCAGTGCTCCACGGACAGGGCTAAACGAGCAGTACTTC
CDR3: CSAPRTGLNEQYF

size: NA
J: TRBJ1-1
V: TRBV12-3/TRBV12-4
D: NA
DNA: TGTGCCAGCAGTTCACCTTTATCTCAGGGACCGGGGACTGAAGCTTTCTTT
CDR3: CASSSPLSQGPGTEAFF

size: NA
J: TRBJ2-5
V: TRBV7-2
D: NA
DNA: TGTGCCAGCAGCTTAGCGAGTGGAGAGACCCAGTACTTC
CDR3: CASSLASGETQYF

size: NA
J: TRBJ2-6
V: TRBV5-4
D: NA
DNA: TGTGCCAGCTCAGGCTCCGGGGCCAACGTCCTGACTTTC
CDR3: CASSGSGANVLTF

size: NA
J: TRBJ1-2
V: TRBV7-2
D: TRBD1
DNA: TGTGCCAGCACCGCGACAGGGTTAGATGGCTACACCTTC
CDR3: CASTATGLDGYTF

size: NA
J: TRBJ1-6
V: TRBV7-2
D: NA
DNA: TGTGCCAGCAGCTTACCCAGGGGTAAATCACCCCTCCACTTT
CDR3: CASSLPRGKSPLHF

size: NA
J: TRBJ2-2
V: TRBV6-5
D: NA
DNA: TGTGCCAGCGGCGGGGGCCCAGCGAACACCGGGGAGCTGTTTTTT
CDR3: CASGGGPANTGELFF

size: NA
J: TRBJ1-1
V: TRBV6-5
D: TRBD1
DNA: TGTGCCAGCAGCCTAAGGACAGGGCTGAACACTGAAGCTTTCTTT
CDR3: CASSLRTGLNTEAFF

size: once
J: TRBJ1-4
V: TRBV19
D: TRBD1
DNA: TGTGCCAGTAGTATAGGAGTAGGGACAGACAAACTGTTTTTT
CDR3: CASSIGVGTDKLFF

size: few
J: TRBJ2-4
V: TRBV29-1
D: NA
DNA: TGCAGCGTGACTGGTCGGGACGGTCAAAACATTCAGTACTTC
CDR3: CSVTGRDGQNIQYF

size: NA
J: TRBJ2-3
V: TRBV6-5
D: NA
DNA: TGTGCCATCAGTAAGACAATCATGGGGAGCACCAAGCCCACAGATACGCAGTATTTT
CDR3: CAISKTIMGSTKPTDTQYF

size: NA
J: TRBJ1-5
V: TRBV5-6
D: TRBD1
DNA: TGTGTCAGCAGCCCATCCGGGACAGGGTTCGGACAGCCCCAGCATTTT
CDR3: CVSSPSGTGFGQPQHF

size: NA
J: TRBJ2-2
V: TRBV30
D: NA
DNA: TGTGCCTGGAGTGTACTTGGAGGGGAAGGAACCGGGGAGCTGTTTTTT
CDR3: CAWSVLGGEGTGELFF

size: medium-sized
J: TRBJ1-1
V: TRBV30
D: NA
DNA: TGTGCCTGGAGTGTTGGCGTTGAAGCTTTCTTT
CDR3: CAWSVGVEAFF

size: large
J: TRBJ2-3
V: TRBV6-5
D: NA
DNA: TGTGCCAGCAGTCTGACAATTACTAGCACAGATACGCAGTATTTT
CDR3: CASSLTITSTDTQYF

size: NA
J: TRBJ2-5
V: TRBV29-1
D: NA
DNA: TGCAGCGTTGCGCAGGGATTCTTTCAAGAGACCCAGTACTTC
CDR3: CSVAQGFFQETQYF

size: NA
J: TRBJ1-6
V: TRBV6-2/TRBV6-3
D: TRBD1
DNA: TGTGCCAGCAGTTCCGGGACAGGGTATAATTCACCCCTCCACTTT
CDR3: CASSSGTGYNSPLHF

size: NA
J: TRBJ2-1
V: TRBV6-5
D: NA
DNA: TGTGCCAGCAGCCTGTCCCGCGGATACAATGAGCAGTTCTTC
CDR3: CASSLSRGYNEQFF

size: few
J: TRBJ2-1
V: TRBV6-5
D: TRBD1
DNA: TGTGCCAGCAGACTACTACAGGGGGCCGGGAATGAGCAGTTCTTC
CDR3: CASRLLQGAGNEQFF

size: few
J: TRBJ2-2
V: TRBV10-1
D: TRBD2
DNA: TGCGCCAGCAGTGAGTCAATGGCGGGGGTCGACACCGGGGAGCTGTTTTTT
CDR3: CASSESMAGVDTGELFF

size: NA
J: TRBJ2-7
V: TRBV30
D: TRBD2
DNA: TGTGCCTGGAGTATAATAGCGGGAGGAGTAACCTACGAGCAGTACTTC
CDR3: CAWSIIAGGVTYEQYF

size: NA
J: TRBJ2-2
V: TRBV6-6
D: NA
DNA: TGTGCCAGCAGTTACGACGGTACCGGGGAGCTGTTTTTT
CDR3: CASSYDGTGELFF

size: few
J: TRBJ2-7
V: TRBV12-3/TRBV12-4
D: NA
DNA: TGTGCCAGCAGTTATGCCTACGAGCAGTACTTC
CDR3: CASSYAYEQYF

size: few
J: TRBJ1-2
V: TRBV19
D: NA
DNA: TGTGCCAGTAGTCAGGGACGGGACTATGGCTACACCTTC
CDR3: CASSQGRDYGYTF

size: NA
J: TRBJ1-1
V: TRBV6-4
D: TRBD1
DNA: TGTGCCAGCAGTAACACAGGGGGGGCGCGTACTGAAGCTTTCTTT
CDR3: CASSNTGGARTEAFF

size: medium-sized
J: TRBJ2-1
V: TRBV6-5
D: NA
DNA: TGTGCCAGCAGGAAGAGTAGCTCCTACAATGAGCAGTTCTTC
CDR3: CASRKSSSYNEQFF

size: NA
J: TRBJ2-5
V: TRBV6-5
D: NA
DNA: TGTGCCAGCAGCCATCACGGGGGTCAAGAGACCCAGTACTTC
CDR3: CASSHHGGQETQYF

size: NA
J: TRBJ2-6
V: TRBV20-1
D: TRBD2
DNA: TGCAGTGCGGGCAAAGCGGGGTCTGGGGCCAACGTCCTGACTTTC
CDR3: CSAGKAGSGANVLTF